These 26 T cell receptor beta chains were sequenced from one sample in a study of shared clonotypes between healthy human individuals. Assay used: immunoSEQ multiplex PCR; TCRdb lists only in-frame clones, some missing. In the table there are about 750,000 clones, roughly 92% of which are singletons. CD45RO-negative CD8 cells positively selected for CCR7 made up the naive population, which excluded terminally differentiated effector memory CD45RA+ cells. The sequencing sample was made of naive CD8+ T cells sorted from blood. All receptors come from a man aged 25-45 years in good health.

Turning to this clone: Other DNA sequences of this sample code for an identical CDR3. The rearrangement joins TRBV20-1 to TRBJ2-1; no clear D gene. The V end lost 0 bases, the J end lost 10 bases, and 7 bases lay between the germline ends. This CDR3 spans 11 amino acids. From germline, CDR1 is DFQATT and CDR2 SNEGSKA (reference sequence). CDR3 DNA sequence: TGCAGTGCTAGAGAAGTCGGGGAGCAGTTCTTC. Protein sequence: CSAREVGEQFF.

The chain carries TRBV11-2 and TRBJ2-5; D may correspond to TRBD1 or TRBD2 (7 bases each). V was shortened by 3 bases and J by 5 bases, with 16 bases between the two germline ends. The V gene's germline CDR1 is SGHAT and CDR2 FQNNGV. CDR3 length: 15 amino acids. The CDR3 loop reads CASSLGTGEGETQYF. DNA for the CDR3: TGTGCCAGCAGCTTGGGTACAGGGGAGGGGGAGACCCAGTACTTC.

The rearrangement joins TRBV29-1 to TRBJ2-4; TRBD1 matches at 7 bases. Germline V gene sequence: CDR1 SQVTM, CDR2 ANQGSEA. J lost 6 bases, V lost 6 bases, and 5 bases had no gene match. CDR3 length: 12 amino acids. The CDR3 bases are TGCAGCGTCGGGACAGAAGCAAACATTCAGTACTTC. Its protein is CSVGTEANIQYF. The whole variable domain, filled in from reference TRBV29-1 and TRBJ2-4, reads SAVISQKPSRDICQRGTSLTIQCQVDSQVTMMFWYRQQPGQSLTLIATANQGSEATYESGFVIDKFPISRPNLTFSTLTVSNMSPEDSSIYLCSVGTEANIQYFGAGTRLSVL.

The rearrangement links TRBV2 to TRBJ2-3, with D possibly matching TRBD2 (5 bases). The CDR3 has 16 amino acids. The germline CDR1 and CDR2 sequences are SNHLY and FYNNEI. V gave up 3 bases and J gave up 1 base, with 14 bases separating them. CDR3 DNA sequence: TGTGCCAGCAGTGAGGAAACCCCCGGGGGCACAGATACGCAGTATTTT. Protein product: CASSEETPGGTDTQYF.

The chain combines TRBV7-6 with TRBJ1-2, with 8 bases that match TRBD1. This CDR3 is built from 13 residues. Trimming took 5 bases from V and 4 from J; bases not matched to a gene: 3. The V gene's germline CDR1 is SGHVS and CDR2 FNYEAQ. The CDR3 DNA follows: TGTGCCAGCAGCCCGGGACAGGCCTATGGCTACACCTTC. Its translation: CASSPGQAYGYTF.

The V call is TRBV27, the J call TRBJ1-2; D call uncertain. This CDR3 has 14 amino acids. Germline CDR1 is MNHEY and CDR2 is SMNVEV (reference sequence). The V end lost 3 bases, the J end lost 6 bases, and 14 bases lay between the germline ends. In nucleotides, the CDR3 is TGTGCCAGCAGTTTGGTTGGGGATCGAGATGGCTACACCTTC. Amino acid sequence: CASSLVGDRDGYTF.

The chain joins TRBV9 to TRBJ2-2; D assignment may be TRBD1 or TRBD2 (6 bases each). The CDR3 covers 17 residues. Germline V CDR1 and CDR2: SGDLS, YYNGEE. Trimming took 0 bases from V and 3 from J, leaving 15 bases between them. The CDR3 protein is CASSVVGGHADTGELFF. The CDR3 bases are TGTGCCAGCAGCGTAGTTGGGGGGCACGCGGACACCGGGGAGCTGTTTTTT. Looking up the rest from reference TRBV9 and TRBJ2-2 gives the full variable domain: DSGVTQTPKHLITATGQRVTLRCSPRSGDLSVYWYQQSLDQGLQFLIQYYNGEERAKGNILERFSAQQFPDLHSELNLSSLELGDSALYFCASSVVGGHADTGELFFGEGSRLTVL.

This chain connects TRBV19 to TRBJ2-1, with unresolved D. V gave up 6 bases and J gave up 5 bases, with 11 bases separating them. This CDR3 spans 13 amino acids. Germline CDR1 LNHDA, CDR2 SQIVND (reference sequence). CDR3 bases: TGTGCCAGTAGCGATAGACTCCACAATGAGCAGTTCTTC. It translates to CASSDRLHNEQFF.

The V and J genes are TRBV29-1 and TRBJ2-3; D is ambiguous. CDR1 is SQVTM and CDR2 is ANQGSEA in the germline V gene. V lost 6 bases and J 4 bases, leaving 14 bases between the germline ends. The CDR3 totals 13 residues. The CDR3 loop reads CSVMERGADTQYF. CDR3 coding DNA: TGCAGCGTGATGGAACGCGGCGCAGATACGCAGTATTTT.

V usage is TRBV5-1 and J usage is TRBJ2-5, with D possibly being TRBD2 (6 bases). There are 13 residues in the CDR3. The germline gives CDR1 SGHRS, CDR2 YFSETQ. V was clipped by 6 bases and J by 3 bases, with 12 bases between them. DNA for the CDR3: TGCGCCAGCATTTCTCCGGGGGAAGAGACCCAGTACTTC. Translating gives CASISPGEETQYF. Supplemented by reference TRBV5-1 and TRBJ2-5, the full variable domain reads KAGVTQTPRYLIKTRGQQVTLSCSPISGHRSVSWYQQTPGQGLQFLFEYFSETQRNKGNFPGRFSGRQFSNSRSEMNVSTLELGDSALYLCASISPGEETQYFGPGTRLLVL.

This chain joins TRBV11-3 and TRBJ2-1; 8 bases are a match to TRBD2. CDR3 length: 19 residues. After removal of 5 bases from V and 3 bases from J, the junction contained 18 bases not matched to a gene. Germline V gene data show CDR1 as SGHNT and CDR2 as YENEEA. The CDR3 is CASSPGGGKGFNVYNEQFF. The CDR3 coding sequence is TGTGCCAGCAGCCCAGGCGGGGGGAAGGGGTTCAACGTCTACAATGAGCAGTTCTTC.

The J gene is TRBJ1-1, the V gene TRBV7-6; 9 bases are shared with TRBD1. Losses at the gene ends were 6 bases for V and 1 base for J; bases not matched to a gene: 3. The CDR3 loop spans 14 amino acids. Germline V gives CDR1 SGHVS, CDR2 FNYEAQ. As DNA, the CDR3 is TGTGCCAGCAGTAACAGGGGGCGGAACACTGAAGCTTTCTTT. Translating gives CASSNRGRNTEAFF.

This chain connects TRBV7-9 to TRBJ2-3; D is unclear. The germline V gene encodes CDR1 SEHNR and CDR2 FQNEAQ (reference sequence). V lost 5 bases to trimming and J lost 4 bases, with 16 bases between them. The CDR3 consists of 15 residues. Written as DNA, the CDR3 is TGTGCCAGCAGCCCCCCTAGGTCAGCTGCAGATACGCAGTATTTT. It is translated as CASSPPRSAADTQYF.

The J gene is TRBJ2-7, the V gene TRBV9; D unresolved. Per the germline V gene, CDR1 is SGDLS and CDR2 is YYNGEE. Trimming stripped 1 base from V and 3 bases from J, with 8 bases between. CDR3 length: 13 amino acids. The CDR3 region is CASSVFSGYEQYF. In nucleotides, the CDR3 is TGTGCCAGCAGCGTATTCTCCGGCTACGAGCAGTACTTC. Full variable domain (rest looked up from reference TRBV9 and TRBJ2-7): DSGVTQTPKHLITATGQRVTLRCSPRSGDLSVYWYQQSLDQGLQFLIQYYNGEERAKGNILERFSAQQFPDLHSELNLSSLELGDSALYFCASSVFSGYEQYFGPGTRLTVT.

The chain is built from TRBV7-2 and TRBJ2-7; the D gene is possibly TRBD2 (5 bases). This CDR3 region has 17 residues. The germline V gene encodes CDR1 SGHTA and CDR2 FQGNSA. Trimming took 1 base from V and 4 from J, leaving 20 bases between them. CDR3 loop: CASSLVGGQPGEYEQYF. CDR3 nucleotide sequence: TGTGCCAGCAGCTTAGTTGGTGGGCAGCCCGGGGAGTACGAGCAGTACTTC.

This chain links TRBV30 with TRBJ2-7; the D is unclear. Deletions cut 0 bases from V and 3 bases from J, with 9 bases between. The CDR3 loop spans 13 amino acids. Germline V gene lookup returns CDR1 GTSNPN and CDR2 SVGIG (reference sequence). The CDR3 sequence: CAWSVTANYEQYF. CDR3 sequence (DNA): TGTGCCTGGAGTGTCACGGCGAACTACGAGCAGTACTTC. Full variable domain (rest looked up from reference TRBV30 and TRBJ2-7): SQTIHQWPATLVQPVGSPLSLECTVEGTSNPNLYWYRQAAGRGLQLLFYSVGIGQISSEVPQNLSASRPQDRQFILSSKKLLLSDSGFYLCAWSVTANYEQYFGPGTRLTVT.

The V gene is TRBV6-5, the J gene TRBJ2-1, with unresolved D. The CDR3 is made up of 13 amino acids. V gave up 2 bases and J gave up 4 bases, with 6 bases separating them. The V gene's germline CDR1 is MNHEY and CDR2 SVGAGI. CDR3 DNA sequence: TGTGCCAGCAGTTACGCCGTGTACAATGAGCAGTTCTTC. Translating gives CASSYAVYNEQFF.

The V and J genes are TRBV7-8 and TRBJ2-7, with 11 positions matching TRBD1. With 6 bases clipped from V and 0 bases from J, the junction kept 10 bases outside the gene matches. Germline CDR1 SGHVS, CDR2 FQNEAQ. The CDR3 totals 17 residues. This chain's CDR3 is CASRRRGDRGDSYEQYF. CDR3 bases: TGTGCCAGCAGACGTAGGGGGGACAGGGGGGACTCCTACGAGCAGTACTTC.

The V gene is TRBV14, the J gene TRBJ2-5, with TRBD2 matching over 7 bases. The CDR3 is 15 residues long. The J segment lost 2 bases and the V segment lost 5 bases, leaving 8 bases of the junction unmatched. Germline values: CDR1 SGHDN, CDR2 FVKESK. CDR3 region: CASSAWGRGQETQYF. In DNA, the CDR3 is TGTGCCAGCAGCGCTTGGGGGAGGGGACAAGAGACCCAGTACTTC.

This sequence joins TRBV5-8 and TRBJ2-1, with TRBD2 identical over 13 bases. Germline-derived CDR1 and CDR2 are SGHTS and YDEGEE. The trim removed 2 bases at V and 5 bases at J, leaving 4 bases unmatched. The CDR3 spans 16 residues. The CDR3 here is CASSLPTSGRNNEQFF. In DNA form, the CDR3 reads TGTGCCAGCAGCTTACCGACTAGCGGGAGGAACAATGAGCAGTTCTTC.

This CDR3 reads CAISEETSRYANTGELFF. CDR3 DNA: TGTGCCATCAGTGAGGAGACTAGCCGATACGCGAACACCGGGGAGCTGTTTTTT. The V gene is TRBV10-3, the J gene TRBJ2-2; the match to TRBD2 covers 7 bases. CDR3 length: 18 amino acids. J gave up 0 bases and V 2 bases, and 9 bases lay outside the gene matches. From germline, CDR1 is ENHRY and CDR2 SYGVKD.

The chain couples TRBV11-2 to TRBJ2-7; the match to TRBD2 covers 12 bases. V lost 2 bases, J lost 0 bases, and 8 bases stayed unmatched. Germline CDR1 reads SGHAT; CDR2 reads FQNNGV. There are 18 residues in the CDR3. The DNA for the CDR3 is TGTGCCAGCAGCTTAAGGCTAGCGGGAGGGCCTAGCTCCTACGAGCAGTACTTC. Residues: CASSLRLAGGPSSYEQYF.

This clone was observed once. This chain joins TRBV5-4 and TRBJ1-3, with a possible D match to TRBD1 (6 bases). The length of the CDR3 is 14 residues. The germline gives CDR1 SGHNT, CDR2 YYREEE (reference sequence). V dropped 2 bases and J dropped 4 bases, with 10 bases sitting between them. The DNA for the CDR3 is TGTGCCAGCAGCTTTACAGGGTCCGGAAACACCATATATTTT. Translation: CASSFTGSGNTIYF. Looking up the rest from reference TRBV5-4 and TRBJ1-3 gives the full variable domain: ETGVTQSPTHLIKTRGQQVTLRCSSQSGHNTVSWYQQALGQGPQFIFQYYREEENGRGNFPPRFSGLQFPNYSSELNVNALELDDSALYLCASSFTGSGNTIYFGEGSWLTVV.

The V gene is TRBV6-5, the J gene TRBJ2-3; unclear D gene. This CDR3 is built from 13 residues. V gave up 4 bases and J gave up 6 bases, with 11 bases separating them. Germline assignment: CDR1 MNHEY and CDR2 SVGAGI. CDR3 protein: CASSWHSRDTQYF. DNA for the CDR3: TGTGCCAGCAGTTGGCACTCACGGGATACGCAGTATTTT.

The chain recombines TRBV6-1 with TRBJ2-5; 11 bases align to TRBD2. From germline, CDR1 is MNHNS and CDR2 SASEGT. V shed 1 base and J 5 bases; nucleotides not matched to a gene: 12. The CDR3 loop spans 18 amino acids. For the CDR3, the DNA is TGTGCCAGCAGTGAAGGATCGTGGCTAGCGGGAGGCTTGGAGACCCAGTACTTC. Protein sequence: CASSEGSWLAGGLETQYF.

The rearrangement uses TRBV4-2 and TRBJ1-6; D is possibly TRBD1 (5 bases). This CDR3 comprises 15 residues. The germline V gene encodes CDR1 LGHNA and CDR2 YNFKEQ. The ends were cut back, 0 bases at V and 9 bases at J, with 12 bases in the middle. CDR3 DNA: TGTGCCAGCAGCCAAGAGTCGGACCAGGGTTCACCCCTCCACTTT. Its protein is CASSQESDQGSPLHF.